This T cell receptor beta chain is drawn from a study of shared clonotypes between healthy human individuals. Once extracted for a subset, genomic DNA was divided evenly among several immunoSEQ plates. TCRdb keeps only in-frame clones here, not all; method: immunoSEQ multiplex PCR. The profile covers hundreds of thousands of clones, with roughly four fifths appearing a single time and approximately 12% taken by the ten largest. The germline V gene has CDR1 SGHVS and CDR2 FQNEAQ. The CDR3 length is 15 residues. V was clipped by 4 bases and J by 3 bases; unmatched bases: 6. V usage is TRBV7-8 and J usage is TRBJ2-1; 7 positions agree with TRBD2. This clonotype originated in a woman between 35 and 50 years old in good health. Some clones in this sample may be carry-over from other donors' samples. The sequenced material came from PBMCs. For the CDR3, the DNA is TGTGCCAGCAGCTCTCAAGCGGGATTCTACAATGAGCAGTTCTTC. Translating gives CASSSQAGFYNEQFF.